Below, 23 T cell receptor beta chains from the same sample are listed, as sequenced in a study of molecular identifiers for immune sequencing clone quantification. From the PCR reads, TCRdb called clonotypes with MiXCR, one entry per CDR3 protein. Here the sample spans roughly 630,000 distinct CDR3 sequences, 25% being singletons. The material sequenced was naive CD8+ T cells from blood, with Jurkat cell RNA spiked in. The subset: FACS-sorted CD8+CD4-CCR7+CD45RA+ naive T cells. The receptor set was obtained from a human donor in good health. Some libraries in this study had Jurkat cell RNA spiked in.

This clonotype came up many times. The chain's CDR3 is CSVVFTSGANVLTF. DNA of the CDR3: TGCAGCGTTGTCTTTACCTCTGGGGCCAACGTCCTGACTTTC. This rearrangement joins TRBV29-1 to TRBJ2-6; no firm D call. V lost 4 bases, J lost 0 bases, and 7 bases lay in between. Germline V gene sequence: CDR1 SQVTM, CDR2 ANQGSEA. This CDR3 is 14 amino acids long.

Comments on this clonotype: A much larger clone differs from this one at a single base, so this may be a read error. The chain uses TRBV30 and TRBJ2-3; the match to TRBD2 covers 8 bases. The CDR3 contains 14 residues. The germline V gene encodes CDR1 GTSNPN and CDR2 SVGIG (reference sequence). The CDR3 DNA reads TGTGCCTGGAGTGGGCTAGCGGGCACAGATATGCAGTATTTT. Amino acid sequence: CAWSGLAGTDMQYF.

This clonotype was recorded a few times. V and J are TRBV20-1 and TRBJ2-7; 7 bases match TRBD1. This CDR3 has 12 amino acids. V was clipped by 7 bases and J by 2 bases; unmatched bases: 5. Germline CDR1 reads DFQATT; CDR2 reads SNEGSKA (reference sequence). The CDR3 sequence: CSGQGSTYEQYF. CDR3 nucleotide sequence: TGCAGTGGACAGGGATCGACCTACGAGCAGTACTTC.

This clonotype came up a few times. A much larger clone is a single base away; this may be a read error. V is TRBV7-6 and J is TRBJ2-2, with unresolved D. This CDR3 is built from 14 residues. Trimming removed 1 base from V and 3 bases from J, with 6 bases in between. Per the germline V gene, CDR1 is SGHVS and CDR2 is FNYEAQ. CDR3 sequence reads: CASSLGADTGELFF. The CDR3 region has the DNA TGTGCCAGCAGCTTAGGGGCGGACACCGGGGAGCTGTTTTTT.

Regarding this clonotype: One end of the junction does not line up with germline, which may come from a read error. The DNA of the CDR3 is TGCGCCAGCAGCCAAGACGGTCTAGCGGGAAGCGAGCAGTGCTTC. Translation: CASSQDGLAGSEQCF. This sequence joins TRBV4-3 and TRBJ2-7; TRBD2 matches 9 bases. This CDR3 region has 15 residues. The germline V gene encodes CDR1 LGHNA and CDR2 YSLEER.

This clonotype has just a few counts. The chain joins TRBV27 to TRBJ2-1, with 8 bases that match TRBD1. CDR3 size: 14 residues. V shed 7 bases and J 4 bases; nucleotides not matched to a gene: 6. The germline V gene has CDR1 MNHEY and CDR2 SMNVEV (reference sequence). For the CDR3, the DNA is TGTGCCAGCAACGACAGGGGCTATTACAATGAGCAGTTCTTC. Translation: CASNDRGYYNEQFF.

The CDR3: CASSFRVAGAYEQYF. The CDR3 DNA is TGTGCCAGCAGTTTTAGAGTAGCGGGAGCCTACGAGCAGTACTTC. The V call is TRBV27, the J call TRBJ2-7; 9 bases align to TRBD2. The CDR3 spans 15 residues. Germline trimming cut 3 bases from V and 2 bases from J; bases unmatched to any gene: 5. Per the germline V gene, CDR1 is MNHEY and CDR2 is SMNVEV (reference sequence).

This clonotype was recorded at least ten times. The chain links TRBV10-2 to TRBJ2-3; D possibly matches TRBD1 or TRBD2 (6 bases each). V was trimmed by 8 bases and J by 0 bases, leaving 12 bases between them. The CDR3 length is 14 residues. Germline assignment: CDR1 WSHSY and CDR2 SAAADI. CDR3 in amino acids: CASFEGGSTDTQYF. As DNA, the CDR3 is TGCGCCAGCTTCGAGGGGGGTAGCACAGATACGCAGTATTTT.

Comment on this clonotype: This may come from a read error, since a much larger clone is one base off. This rearrangement joins TRBV9 to TRBJ1-3; D not resolved. Looked up from germline, CDR1 is SGDLS and CDR2 is YYNGEE. This CDR3 contains 12 residues. CDR3 DNA sequence: TGTGCCGGCAGCGGGTCCGAAAACACCATATATTTT. Its protein product is CAGSGSENTIYF.

This clonotype has a handful of counts. The V call is TRBV2, the J call TRBJ2-2, with TRBD1 matching over 7 bases. V was clipped by 6 bases and J by 0 bases; unmatched bases: 7. The CDR3 is made up of 16 amino acids. CDR1 SNHLY and CDR2 FYNNEI come from the germline V gene. The chain's CDR3 is CASRGTAPANTGELFF. The CDR3 nucleotides are TGTGCCAGCAGGGGGACAGCCCCAGCGAACACCGGGGAGCTGTTTTTT. The full variable domain, its missing parts supplied by reference TRBV2 and TRBJ2-2, is EPEVTQTPSHQVTQMGQEVILRCVPISNHLYFYWYRQILGQKVEFLVSFYNNEISEKSEIFDDQFSVERPDGSNFTLKIRSTKLEDSAMYFCASRGTAPANTGELFFGEGSRLTVL.

This clonotype was detected a few times. This chain links TRBV6-5 with TRBJ1-6; TRBD1 matches 7 bases. Germline lookup yields CDR1 MNHEY and CDR2 SVGAGI. V was clipped by 5 bases and J by 0 bases; unmatched bases: 10. The CDR3 is made up of 18 amino acids. The CDR3 DNA reads TGTGCCAGCAGTGCGTGGGGGGACAGATACTCCTATAATTCACCCCTCCACTTT. It specifies CASSAWGDRYSYNSPLHF.

The table lists this clonotype with many counts. The V and J genes are TRBV30 and TRBJ1-1; D gene unclear. Trimming removed 4 bases at V and 1 base at J, with 13 bases between. This CDR3 is built from 14 residues. In germline, CDR1 is GTSNPN, CDR2 SVGIG (reference sequence). CDR3 sequence reads: CAWTRPAGNTEAFF. DNA of the CDR3: TGTGCCTGGACCCGTCCCGCAGGGAACACTGAAGCTTTCTTT.

This clonotype was detected many times. CDR3 bases: TGCAGCGTTGAAGTCCCCGAGACCCAGTACTTC. It specifies CSVEVPETQYF. The V and J genes are TRBV29-1 and TRBJ2-5; D remains unclear. This CDR3 contains 11 residues. The V gene lost 1 base and the J gene lost 5 bases, with 5 bases spanning the gap. Germline V gives CDR1 SQVTM, CDR2 ANQGSEA.

This clonotype was detected ten times or more. The V and J genes are TRBV7-9 and TRBJ1-5, with unresolved D. The CDR3 consists of 12 residues. CDR1 SEHNR and CDR2 FQNEAQ come from the germline V gene (reference sequence). Trimming removed 2 bases at V and 7 bases at J, with 6 bases between. The CDR3 here is CASSLFSQPQHF. CDR3 nucleotides: TGTGCCAGCAGCTTATTCTCCCAGCCCCAGCATTTT.

At least ten counts were recorded for this clonotype. V is TRBV28 and J is TRBJ1-4; the match to TRBD1 covers 7 bases. There are 16 residues in the CDR3. The ends lost 5 bases at V and 5 bases at J; junction bases unmatched: 11. Germline lookup yields CDR1 MDHEN and CDR2 SYDVKM. The CDR3 sequence is CASSLLFVRGNEKLFF. CDR3 DNA: TGTGCCAGCAGTCTTCTATTTGTCAGGGGGAATGAAAAACTGTTTTTT.

The table lists this clonotype with a few counts. The J gene is TRBJ1-1, the V gene TRBV30; D remains ambiguous. There are 13 residues in the CDR3. Germline lookup yields CDR1 GTSNPN and CDR2 SVGIG (reference sequence). The V and J ends lost 1 base and 7 bases respectively, with 13 bases between them. Here the CDR3 DNA reads TGTGCCTGGAGTGAAGGAGGATTGGGTGAAGCTTTCTTT. It codes for CAWSEGGLGEAFF.

This clonotype was counted at least ten times. The chain uses TRBV21-1 and TRBJ2-3; the table calls TRBD1, which could not be checked here. TRBV21-1 is a pseudogene locus. The CDR3 runs 17 residues. The DNA for the CDR3 is TGTGCCAGCAGCGCTTTACCCCGGGACCCCTTCACAGATACGCAGTATTTT. Protein: CASSALPRDPFTDTQYF.

The chain is built from TRBV6-1 and TRBJ2-3, with D unclear. Trimming shortened V by 1 base and J by 6 bases, and 17 bases separated the two germline ends. Germline V gene sequence: CDR1 MNHNS, CDR2 SASEGT. The CDR3 extends over 16 amino acids. As DNA, the CDR3 is TGTGCCAGCAGTGAAGAGGAAGCGAGCCTTCTCGATACGCAGTATTTT. Amino acid sequence: CASSEEEASLLDTQYF.

This clonotype occurred a few times. The rearrangement joins TRBV27 to TRBJ2-3; TRBD2 aligns across 12 bases. Per germline, CDR1 MNHEY and CDR2 SMNVEV (reference sequence). The CDR3 runs to 16 residues. With 5 bases clipped from V and 6 bases from J, the junction kept 9 bases outside the gene matches. CDR3 region: CASSLMTSGGSDTQYF. CDR3 bases: TGTGCCAGCAGTCTCATGACTAGCGGGGGATCTGATACGCAGTATTTT.

This clonotype was seen ten or more times. The chain links TRBV6-6 to TRBJ2-1; a weak D match, TRBD2 (6 bases). V was shortened by 5 bases and J by 9 bases, with 17 bases between the two germline ends. Germline assignment: CDR1 MNHNY and CDR2 SVGAGI (reference sequence). There are 14 residues in the CDR3. The CDR3 nucleotides are TGTGCCAGCAGTACGTACCTTCGGGGAGGTGAGCAGTTCTTC. Translated: CASSTYLRGGEQFF.

This clonotype was observed at least ten times. The CDR3 region has the DNA TGTGCCAGCAGCTTGATAGGGTCACCATACAATGAGCAGTTCTTC. It is translated as CASSLIGSPYNEQFF. J is TRBJ2-1 and V is TRBV7-2; the D is unclear. This CDR3 spans 15 amino acids. CDR1 is SGHTA, CDR2 FQGNSA, per germline. V was cut by 3 bases and J by 4 bases, with 13 bases left in between.

The V gene is TRBV6-6, the J gene TRBJ2-1, with D possibly matching TRBD1 (5 bases). Germline values: CDR1 MNHNY, CDR2 SVGAGI (reference sequence). The V end lost 2 bases, the J end lost 0 bases, and 8 bases lay between the germline ends. CDR3 size: 15 residues. This CDR3 reads CASSYDDSSYNEQFF. The DNA of the CDR3 is TGTGCCAGCAGTTACGACGACAGCTCCTACAATGAGCAGTTCTTC.

Note on this clonotype: It may be a read error: a sequence one base away is much more abundant. V usage is TRBV20-1 and J usage is TRBJ2-7, with TRBD2 as a possible D gene (5 bases). V lost 5 bases to trimming and J lost 0 bases, with 20 bases between them. Per the germline V gene, CDR1 is DFQATT and CDR2 is SNEGSKA (reference sequence). There are 16 residues in the CDR3. Written as DNA, the CDR3 is TGCAGTGCTCCAACGAGCTGGACTGACGGCTCCTACGAGCAGTACTTC. Translating it yields CSAPTSWTDGSYEQYF.